This is a list of T cell receptor beta chains from one sample in a study of cytomegalovirus exposure and HLA in healthy donors. Profiled with immunoSEQ multiplex PCR; TCRdb holds only in-frame clones, not every one. Of 180,000 or so clones listed, nearly 80% were seen once; the top ten hold approximately 2.6%. Sequences were obtained from PBMCs. The source is a female donor in good health and CMV-seronegative. Both conserved end residues are part of each CDR3. Each record gives: V gene, CDR3 protein.

v_gene: TRBV30
CDR3aa: CAWDWGLDSPLHF

v_gene: TRBV7-8
CDR3aa: CASSEDSQETQYF

v_gene: TRBV9
CDR3aa: CASSVMGQGLPREQFF

v_gene: TRBV23-1
CDR3aa: CASSQSREGGGYEQYF

v_gene: TRBV6-5
CDR3aa: CASSYSSSGTYNEQFF

v_gene: TRBV7-4
CDR3aa: CASSLSREAKNIQYF

v_gene: TRBV12-5
CDR3aa: CASGWRTSDEQYF

v_gene: TRBV29-1
CDR3aa: CSVVEIFSSGFNNEQFF

v_gene: TRBV29-1
CDR3aa: CSVLTPNTEAFF

v_gene: TRBV30
CDR3aa: CAWNRGFREKLFF

v_gene: TRBV6-1
CDR3aa: CASSASTGGTEAFF

v_gene: TRBV5-1
CDR3aa: CASSLTYPSSHEQYF

v_gene: TRBV30
CDR3aa: CAWSVGADTQYF

v_gene: TRBV29-1
CDR3aa: CSTQSGVGSYEQYF

v_gene: TRBV4-3
CDR3aa: CASSQSPWEPGNTIYF

v_gene: TRBV2
CDR3aa: CASSEVGVGQFF

v_gene: TRBV7-2
CDR3aa: CASSLSREQYF

v_gene: TRBV25-1
CDR3aa: CASSEGQGSAYEQYF

v_gene: TRBV7-9
CDR3aa: CSSSQIRGGLYETQYF

v_gene: TRBV11-3
CDR3aa: CASSLGSGYEQYF

v_gene: TRBV28
CDR3aa: CASSGNNYGYTF

v_gene: TRBV5-1
CDR3aa: CASSLGGTGAGKAEAFF

v_gene: TRBV27
CDR3aa: CASRQTGELFF

v_gene: TRBV6-1
CDR3aa: CASSPTGTGDAFF

v_gene: TRBV19
CDR3aa: CASNDRGGANNQPQHF

v_gene: TRBV6-5
CDR3aa: CASRRLSQYEQYF

v_gene: TRBV7-9
CDR3aa: CASSLSLAGSYNEQFF

v_gene: TRBV28
CDR3aa: CASSFRVGTQYF

v_gene: TRBV7-2
CDR3aa: CASSPRTSGSDEQFF

v_gene: TRBV6-6
CDR3aa: CASSLQGLNTEAFF

v_gene: TRBV6-6
CDR3aa: CASSTTGGTTEAFF

v_gene: TRBV27
CDR3aa: CASSSHDRGYGYTF

v_gene: TRBV27
CDR3aa: CASSSDGRTQYF

v_gene: TRBV2
CDR3aa: CASGSERVGTYNEQFF